This TCR beta chain was observed in a study of shared clonotypes between healthy human individuals. Study findings and constraints: Sequencing depth was expected to influence donor clonotype sharing. Naive subsets generally exceeded memory subsets in estimated richness. Clonotypes shared by all four sorted-subset donors had higher generation probabilities than non-shared clonotypes.

CD8 cells regarded as naive lacked CD45RO, were positively chosen for CCR7, and omitted terminally differentiated effector memory CD45RA+ cells. On this clone: Antigen unknown.

CDR1 is MNHEY, CDR2 SMNVEV, per germline (reference sequence). Trimming cost V 5 bases and J 3 bases; bases outside gene matches: 5. The CDR3 loop spans 16 amino acids. Per the original methods: ImmunoSEQ sequences covered only the junction and lacked quality scores; filtering therefore differed. The repertoire was sequenced with immunoSEQ multiplex PCR; TCRdb's copy has only in-frame clones and lacks some. That table supplies the V and J calls and clone size; D and trimming were determined from the DNA. Here the sample spans 630,000 or so clones, roughly 98% being singletons. Sequencing used naive CD8+ T cells sorted from blood. The chain employs TRBV27 and TRBJ2-3, with TRBD2 identical over 13 bases. The source is a man aged 25-45 years in good health. DNA of the CDR3: TGTGCCAGCAGTCCACTAGCGGGAGGGAGGACAGATACGCAGTATTTT. This sequence encodes CASSPLAGGRTDTQYF.